A selection of T cell receptor beta chains follows, all from one sample in a study of shared clonotypes between healthy human individuals. Libraries were prepared by immunoSEQ multiplex PCR; TCRdb keeps only in-frame clonotypes and omits some of them. The sample carries about 580,000 clones, 95% to 98% recorded once. The specimen was naive CD8+ T cells sorted from blood. The receptors derive from a man aged 25-45 years in good health. Both conserved end residues are part of each CDR3. The size entry is marked missing in some rows and otherwise reads once, few, many or a size class.

V gene: TRBV5-1
clone size: .
J gene: TRBJ2-1
CDR3 protein: CASSLAQGFHNEQFF

V gene: TRBV6-5
clone size: .
J gene: TRBJ2-1
CDR3 protein: CASSRRPLGLDEQFF

V gene: TRBV10-3
clone size: .
J gene: TRBJ1-3
CDR3 protein: CAISEAANSGNTIYF

V gene: TRBV15
clone size: .
J gene: TRBJ2-7
CDR3 protein: CATSARQGATYEQYF

V gene: TRBV7-8
clone size: .
J gene: TRBJ2-2
CDR3 protein: CAIPGVTGELFF

V gene: TRBV9
clone size: .
J gene: TRBJ2-3
CDR3 protein: CASSRGLAVTDTQYF

V gene: TRBV28
clone size: .
J gene: TRBJ2-1
CDR3 protein: CASSGVTSYNEQFF

V gene: TRBV11-2
clone size: .
J gene: TRBJ2-7
CDR3 protein: CASSLTVGELYEQYF

V gene: TRBV30
clone size: .
J gene: TRBJ1-2
CDR3 protein: CAWTGPMSGGYTF

V gene: TRBV25-1
clone size: .
J gene: TRBJ2-5
CDR3 protein: CASSEFGGAGKTQYF

V gene: TRBV29-1
clone size: .
J gene: TRBJ2-5
CDR3 protein: CSVVHQGRETQYF

V gene: TRBV28
clone size: .
J gene: TRBJ2-7
CDR3 protein: CASSREGPYEQYF

V gene: TRBV5-1
clone size: .
J gene: TRBJ1-1
CDR3 protein: CASSLTVNTEAFF

V gene: TRBV27
clone size: .
J gene: TRBJ1-3
CDR3 protein: CASSFTGSSGNTIYF

V gene: TRBV5-1
clone size: .
J gene: TRBJ2-1
CDR3 protein: CASSFSPYNEQFF

V gene: TRBV13
clone size: once
J gene: TRBJ2-7
CDR3 protein: CASSLSGRDHEQYF

V gene: TRBV27
clone size: .
J gene: TRBJ2-1
CDR3 protein: CASSFALLGRGLYNEQFF

V gene: TRBV11-3
clone size: .
J gene: TRBJ2-5
CDR3 protein: CASSGRTSGRAMETQYF

V gene: TRBV4-1
clone size: .
J gene: TRBJ2-7
CDR3 protein: CASSQVTSGPAYEQYF

V gene: TRBV29-1
clone size: .
J gene: TRBJ1-1
CDR3 protein: CSVEPGQNTEAFF

V gene: TRBV9
clone size: .
J gene: TRBJ2-7
CDR3 protein: CASSVDQGALYEQYF

V gene: TRBV5-1
clone size: .
J gene: TRBJ2-1
CDR3 protein: CASSSLWTMTNNEQFF

V gene: TRBV9
clone size: .
J gene: TRBJ2-3
CDR3 protein: CASSVDPAVTDTQYF

V gene: TRBV5-1
clone size: .
J gene: TRBJ1-1
CDR3 protein: CASMQGGNTEAFF

V gene: TRBV5-1
clone size: .
J gene: TRBJ1-5
CDR3 protein: CASSLGGTGNQPQHF

V gene: TRBV5-6
clone size: .
J gene: TRBJ2-6
CDR3 protein: CASSFAASGANVLTF

V gene: TRBV29-1
clone size: .
J gene: TRBJ2-1
CDR3 protein: CSVEGSSGRYNEQFF

V gene: TRBV7-6
clone size: .
J gene: TRBJ2-1
CDR3 protein: CASSLAASGSLSYNEQFF

V gene: TRBV7-8
clone size: .
J gene: TRBJ2-2
CDR3 protein: CASSPPPGSSEITGELFF

V gene: TRBV7-9
clone size: .
J gene: TRBJ2-1
CDR3 protein: CASSPGLAGNEQFF

V gene: TRBV11-2
clone size: .
J gene: TRBJ2-7
CDR3 protein: CASSYASGLAGYEQYF

V gene: TRBV6-5
clone size: .
J gene: TRBJ2-7
CDR3 protein: CASSPHGQGAREQYF

V gene: TRBV28
clone size: .
J gene: TRBJ2-1
CDR3 protein: CASRELAASYNEQFF

V gene: TRBV14
clone size: .
J gene: TRBJ2-7
CDR3 protein: CASSRLGQATYEQYF

V gene: TRBV7-9
clone size: .
J gene: TRBJ2-1
CDR3 protein: CASSTLLAGVMHEQFF

V gene: TRBV13
clone size: .
J gene: TRBJ2-3
CDR3 protein: CASRRRDFPDTQYF

V gene: TRBV29-1
clone size: .
J gene: TRBJ2-2
CDR3 protein: CSARGLDTGELFF

V gene: TRBV7-8
clone size: .
J gene: TRBJ1-1
CDR3 protein: CASSLGAGGTEAFF

V gene: TRBV27
clone size: .
J gene: TRBJ1-2
CDR3 protein: CASSLRGGVYGYTF

V gene: TRBV2
clone size: few
J gene: TRBJ1-4
CDR3 protein: CASSGPPEEKLFF

V gene: TRBV5-1
clone size: .
J gene: TRBJ2-7
CDR3 protein: CASSLRVNGNEQYF

V gene: TRBV11-2
clone size: .
J gene: TRBJ2-3
CDR3 protein: CASSLRGSLSTDTQYF

V gene: TRBV4-2
clone size: .
J gene: TRBJ2-1
CDR3 protein: CASSQDTRGLAGDATHNEQFF

V gene: TRBV4-1
clone size: .
J gene: TRBJ2-1
CDR3 protein: CASSHESLGSYNEQFF

V gene: TRBV11-2
clone size: .
J gene: TRBJ2-7
CDR3 protein: CASSYITGREQYF

V gene: TRBV5-1
clone size: .
J gene: TRBJ2-7
CDR3 protein: CASSLGQGRPYEQYF

V gene: TRBV7-9
clone size: .
J gene: TRBJ2-5
CDR3 protein: CASSHLDRVQETQYF

V gene: TRBV27
clone size: .
J gene: TRBJ1-5
CDR3 protein: CASSWTGANQPQHF

V gene: TRBV2
clone size: .
J gene: TRBJ2-1
CDR3 protein: CASRLSGALFNNEQFF

V gene: TRBV7-2
clone size: .
J gene: TRBJ2-3
CDR3 protein: CASRILVGPSDTQYF

V gene: TRBV21-1
clone size: .
J gene: TRBJ1-2
CDR3 protein: CASSKAHFHGWKGGYTF

V gene: TRBV13
clone size: .
J gene: TRBJ2-1
CDR3 protein: CASSETYNEQFF

V gene: TRBV4-1
clone size: few
J gene: TRBJ2-3
CDR3 protein: CASSPWASGSPDTQYF

V gene: TRBV27
clone size: .
J gene: TRBJ2-3
CDR3 protein: CASSLLPHTDTQYF

V gene: TRBV5-6
clone size: .
J gene: TRBJ2-1
CDR3 protein: CASSPTGDGGYNEQFF

V gene: TRBV5-4
clone size: .
J gene: TRBJ2-7
CDR3 protein: CASSLGGRVHEQYF

V gene: TRBV7-7
clone size: .
J gene: TRBJ2-3
CDR3 protein: CASSPDNTDTQYF

V gene: TRBV9
clone size: .
J gene: TRBJ2-1
CDR3 protein: CASSLISSYNEQFF

V gene: TRBV7-6
clone size: .
J gene: TRBJ2-3
CDR3 protein: CASSSRRSSTDTQYF